The next 11 T cell receptor beta chains were all read from a single sample in a study of shared clonotypes between healthy human individuals. TCRdb keeps only in-frame clones here, not all; method: immunoSEQ multiplex PCR. The profile shows over 2 million clones, about 94% of them singletons. It was CD45RO-negative cells, positively selected for CCR7, that made up naive CD8 cells, with terminally differentiated effector memory CD45RA+ cells excluded. Sequencing was carried out using naive CD8+ T cells sorted from blood. The receptors shown here come from a man between 18 and 35 years old in good health.

This chain links TRBV29-1 with TRBJ1-1, with TRBD1 matching 8 bases. CDR3 length: 13 amino acids. V shed 2 bases and J 8 bases; nucleotides not matched to a gene: 7. From germline, CDR1 is SQVTM and CDR2 ANQGSEA. CDR3 bases: TGCAGCGTTGAAAGGCAGGGGGCGATGGAAGCTTTCTTT. The encoded protein is CSVERQGAMEAFF.

This clone was recorded only once. The rearrangement joins TRBV2 to TRBJ2-3; perhaps TRBD1 as D (6 bases). CDR1 is SNHLY and CDR2 is FYNNEI in the germline V gene. V was shortened by 3 bases and J by 4 bases, with 14 bases between the two germline ends. The length of the CDR3 is 15 residues. The CDR3 loop is CASSEGAEHPDTQYF. DNA for the CDR3: TGTGCCAGCAGTGAGGGGGCAGAGCACCCAGATACGCAGTATTTT.

This chain uses TRBV14 with TRBJ2-3; no clear D gene. There are 17 residues in the CDR3. V lost 4 bases to trimming and J lost 0 bases, with 17 bases between them. Looked up from germline, CDR1 is SGHDN and CDR2 is FVKESK. CDR3 sequence: CASSLSLDAISTDTQYF. The CDR3 DNA reads TGTGCCAGCAGCCTCTCCTTGGACGCTATTAGCACAGATACGCAGTATTTT.

V gene TRBV4-1 combines with J gene TRBJ2-1; 12 bases are shared with TRBD2. The germline V gene encodes CDR1 MGHRA and CDR2 YSYEKL. V lost 2 bases to trimming and J lost 8 bases; unmatched junction nucleotides: 7. The CDR3 covers 16 residues. The CDR3 loop reads CASSQSSSGGADEQFF. In DNA form, the CDR3 reads TGCGCCAGCAGCCAATCTTCTAGCGGGGGGGCCGATGAGCAGTTCTTC.

V usage is TRBV6-5 and J usage is TRBJ1-1; D not certain. There are 14 residues in the CDR3. The V gene lost 6 bases and the J gene lost 4 bases, with 15 bases spanning the gap. Looked up from germline, CDR1 is MNHEY and CDR2 is SVGAGI. CDR3 nucleotides: TGTGCCAGCAGACCGGACTTTGTTGGCACTGAAGCTTTCTTT. It encodes CASRPDFVGTEAFF.

This clone appeared a single time. The chain uses TRBV5-4 and TRBJ1-1; 8 bases line up with TRBD1. The V segment lost 5 bases and the J segment 6 bases; nucleotides outside the gene matches: 6. The germline V gene has CDR1 SGHNT and CDR2 YYREEE (reference sequence). The CDR3 is 13 residues long. This CDR3 is CASRPQGAPEAFF. The CDR3 nucleotides read TGTGCCAGCAGACCTCAGGGGGCGCCTGAAGCTTTCTTT.

This chain connects TRBV4-3 to TRBJ2-5; no reliable D call. CDR1 is LGHNA, CDR2 YSLEER, per germline. Between the trimmed V and J ends, which lost 0 bases and 4 bases, there was a span of 9 bases. The CDR3 covers 14 residues. The CDR3: CASSQDESGETQYF. As DNA, the CDR3 is TGCGCCAGCAGCCAAGATGAGTCGGGAGAGACCCAGTACTTC.

The chain employs TRBV2 and TRBJ2-1; 10 positions match TRBD1. Germline loops: CDR1 SNHLY, CDR2 FYNNEI. The CDR3 is 15 amino acids. Trimming removed 6 bases from V and 8 bases from J; junction bases left unmatched: 10. Written as DNA, the CDR3 is TGTGCCAGCAGCGACAGGGGGCGGTGGTCCGATGAGCAGTTCTTC. It translates to CASSDRGRWSDEQFF.

The chain links TRBV4-1 to TRBJ2-7; D unresolved. V gave up 5 bases and J gave up 1 base, with 9 bases separating them. Germline V CDR1 and CDR2: MGHRA, YSYEKL. The CDR3 has 13 residues. The CDR3 nucleotides are TGCGCCAGCAGCAAAACAGCATCCTACGAGCAGTACTTC. Amino acid sequence: CASSKTASYEQYF.

The chain joins TRBV4-1 to TRBJ1-6; the match to TRBD1 covers 7 bases. The V segment lost 2 bases and the J segment 7 bases; nucleotides outside the gene matches: 2. The CDR3 has 14 residues. From germline, CDR1 is MGHRA and CDR2 YSYEKL. CDR3 sequence reads: CASSQLGQNSPLHF. The DNA of the CDR3 is TGCGCCAGCAGCCAACTGGGACAGAATTCACCCCTCCACTTT.

A single count supports this clone. The rearrangement links TRBV29-1 to TRBJ2-3, with 7 bases matching TRBD2. This CDR3 spans 13 amino acids. Trimming at V came to 4 bases and at J to 2 bases, leaving 3 bases not matched to a gene. In germline, CDR1 is SQVTM, CDR2 ANQGSEA. CDR3 coding DNA: TGCAGCGTTGGGACTAGAGACACAGATACGCAGTATTTT. As protein: CSVGTRDTDTQYF.